This TCR beta chain was documented in a study of T-cell reconstitution after alpha-beta-depleted transplantation in children. A TCRbeta library incorporating unique molecular identifiers was prepared. MiXCR, run by TCRdb on the PCR reads, gives a single entry per CDR3 protein. The repertoire holds about 900,000 distinct CDR3 sequences, less than 30% seen once, with approximately 30% in the top ten. As for this clonotype: No antigen is known for it.

Whole-study results and caveats: Two months or so post-transplant, alpha-beta T cells reportedly derived from several hundred expanded graft clones. Diversity and T-cell counts at one year after transplant derived mostly from new T cells.

The V and J ends lost 0 bases and 0 bases respectively, with 10 bases between them. The CDR3 consists of 15 residues. Germline CDR1 and CDR2: SGDLS and YYNGEE. The chain has TRBV9 and TRBJ2-7, with no clear D. Source: PBMCs, mostly from graft donor cells, taken 360 days after TCRalphabeta/CD19-depleted stem cell transplant. The sequence was collected from a boy in the first two years of life who had a stem cell transplant for SCID, so the T cells may come from the graft donor. The DNA for the CDR3 is TGTGCCAGCAGCGTAGGACCCGTGACCTCCTACGAGCAGTACTTC. Amino acid sequence: CASSVGPVTSYEQYF.